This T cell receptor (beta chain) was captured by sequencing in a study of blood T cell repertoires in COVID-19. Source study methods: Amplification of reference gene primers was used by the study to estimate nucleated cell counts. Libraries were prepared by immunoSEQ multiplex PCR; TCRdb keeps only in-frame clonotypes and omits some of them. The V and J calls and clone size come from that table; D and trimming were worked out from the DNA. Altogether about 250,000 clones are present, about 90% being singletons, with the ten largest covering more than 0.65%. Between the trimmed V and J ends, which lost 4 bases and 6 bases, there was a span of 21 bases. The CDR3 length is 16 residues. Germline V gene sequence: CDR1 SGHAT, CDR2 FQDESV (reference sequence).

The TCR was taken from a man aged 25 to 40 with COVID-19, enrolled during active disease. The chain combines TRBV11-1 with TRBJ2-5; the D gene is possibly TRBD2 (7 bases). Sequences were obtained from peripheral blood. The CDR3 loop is CASSSRGARRQQTQYF. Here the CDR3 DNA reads TGTGCCAGCAGCTCTCGGGGGGCGCGGAGGCAGCAGACCCAGTACTTC.